What follows describes a single T cell receptor (beta chain). Sequenced by immunoSEQ multiplex PCR; TCRdb stores in-frame clones only, minus some. The data show 450 to 600 clones, approximately 90% seen once. The sample comes from a study of tumor T cells in aggressive B-cell lymphoma. CDR1 is MDHEN and CDR2 is SYDVKM in the germline V gene. This CDR3 contains 14 residues. V shed 3 bases and J 9 bases; nucleotides not matched to a gene: 8. The chain combines TRBV28 with TRBJ2-1, with 7 bases aligning to TRBD2. The sequence came from an adult with diffuse large B cell lymphoma. Source material: tumor tissue. CDR3 residues: CASSFHGLVSEQFF. The CDR3 nucleotides read TGTGCCAGCAGTTTCCACGGACTAGTAAGTGAGCAGTTCTTC.